A single T cell receptor (beta chain) is shown here with its context. At one end the junction does not follow the germline gene, possibly because of a read error. The sample is drawn from a study of tumor-infiltrating lymphocytes in primary liver carcinoma. From about 0.45 ug total RNA, TCR beta cDNA was generated with a primer in the constant region. Three nested multiplex PCR rounds, a slightly modified ARM-PCR, produced the libraries for TCR beta. A single record per CDR3 protein comes from TCRdb applying MiXCR to the multiplex PCR reads. The table has roughly 22,000 distinct CDR3 sequences, about 84% seen once. Without any cell sorting, about 18-30 mg of bulk tissue yielded co-extracted RNA and DNA. Five separate regions were sampled from each tumor. Sequencing was carried out using liver tumor tissue from sampling region 2. The subset: tumor region T2, inferior pole. The receptor was derived from a woman aged 25 to 39 with primary liver carcinoma and hepatitis B virus infection.

CDR3 amino acids: CSSSGLSGASPLHF. The CDR3 region has the DNA TGTTCCAGTAGTGGACTATCCGGAGCTTCACCCCTCCATTTT. The chain links TRBV28 to TRBJ1-6, with D unresolved. The germline V gene encodes CDR1 MDHEN and CDR2 SYDVKM. There are 14 residues in the CDR3.